This passage covers 25 T cell receptor beta chains from one sample sequenced in a study of shared clonotypes between healthy human individuals. Sequencing was performed with immunoSEQ multiplex PCR; in TCRdb, only in-frame clones are kept and a portion is missing. The table shows under 700,000 clones, with roughly 95% occurring only once. The naive CD8 fraction comprised CD45RO-negative cells positively selected for CCR7 and excluded terminally differentiated effector memory CD45RA+ cells. Sequencing input: naive CD8+ T cells sorted from blood. All receptors come from a young woman in good health.

The V gene is TRBV7-9, the J gene TRBJ2-7, with D hard to call. Trimming cost V 2 bases and J 6 bases, with 8 bases left between them. CDR1 is SEHNR and CDR2 is FQNEAQ in the germline V gene (reference sequence). The CDR3 covers 12 residues. CDR3: CASSLRSTEQYF. The DNA of the CDR3 is TGTGCCAGCAGCTTACGGAGTACCGAGCAGTACTTC. The full variable domain, in which reference TRBV7-9 and TRBJ2-7 provide the parts outside the CDR3, is DTGVSQNPRHKITKRGQNVTFRCDPISEHNRLYWYRQTLGQGPEFLTYFQNEAQLEKSRLLSDRFSAERPKGSFSTLEIQRTEQGDSAMYLCASSLRSTEQYFGPGTRLTVT.

The gene calls are TRBV2 and TRBJ2-7; the match to TRBD2 covers 9 bases. This CDR3 has 14 amino acids. V lost 2 bases to trimming and J lost 3 bases; unmatched junction nucleotides: 2. CDR1 and CDR2 from the germline V gene are SNHLY and FYNNEI. The CDR3 protein is CASSEKLAGYEQYF. The CDR3 DNA is TGTGCCAGCAGTGAAAAACTAGCGGGCTACGAGCAGTACTTC.

This clone was found once. The chain combines TRBV4-1 with TRBJ1-1; D remains ambiguous. The CDR3 runs 17 residues. V lost 3 bases, J lost 4 bases, and 21 bases lay in between. Per the germline V gene, CDR1 is MGHRA and CDR2 is YSYEKL. CDR3 nucleotide sequence: TGCGCCAGCAGCCAGCTCGTTGGGCCAAGAGCGGGCACTGAAGCTTTCTTT. Its translation is CASSQLVGPRAGTEAFF.

The chain recombines TRBV5-1 with TRBJ2-7; 7 bases agree with TRBD1. The V gene's germline CDR1 is SGHRS and CDR2 YFSETQ. Losses at the gene ends were 3 bases for V and 2 bases for J; bases not matched to a gene: 8. The CDR3 is made up of 15 amino acids. The CDR3 nucleotides read TGCGCCAGCAGCTCACCGGGACAGCGGACCTACGAGCAGTACTTC. Protein product: CASSSPGQRTYEQYF.

On this clone itself: Other DNA sequences within the sample encode an identical CDR3. V gene TRBV19 combines with J gene TRBJ2-1; no clear D gene. The germline CDR1 and CDR2 sequences are LNHDA and SQIVND (reference sequence). Trimming cost V 6 bases and J 2 bases, with 5 bases left between them. The CDR3 length is 12 residues. The CDR3 protein is CASSTAYNEQFF. The DNA for the CDR3 is TGTGCCAGTAGCACAGCCTACAATGAGCAGTTCTTC.

This chain links TRBV28 with TRBJ2-3, with TRBD1 identical over 8 bases. This CDR3 is 13 amino acids long. The V gene's germline CDR1 is MDHEN and CDR2 SYDVKM. Trimming took 8 bases from V and 2 from J; bases not matched to a gene: 3. CDR3 in amino acids: CASSGQATDTQYF. The DNA of the CDR3 is TGTGCCAGCTCGGGACAGGCCACAGATACGCAGTATTTT.

The rearrangement uses TRBV19 and TRBJ2-7; no clear D gene. The V end lost 7 bases, the J end lost 0 bases, and 7 bases lay between the germline ends. From germline, CDR1 is LNHDA and CDR2 SQIVND (reference sequence). The CDR3 runs to 12 residues. CDR3 nucleotides: TGTGCCAGTAAGGGTAGCTCCTACGAGCAGTACTTC. This translates into CASKGSSYEQYF.

Points on this clone: This sample also contains other DNA sequences that code for the same CDR3. The V call is TRBV28, the J call TRBJ2-1; D not certain. This CDR3 has 11 residues. Trimming removed 5 bases from V and 2 bases from J, with 1 base in between. Germline V lookup: CDR1 MDHEN, CDR2 SYDVKM. CDR3 residues: CASSTYNEQFF. The CDR3 DNA reads as TGTGCCAGCAGTACCTACAATGAGCAGTTCTTC.

The chain's CDR3 is CASRDPIQGAGNTEAFF. As DNA, the CDR3 is TGTGCCAGCAGGGACCCGATACAGGGGGCAGGGAACACTGAAGCTTTCTTT. The V and J genes are TRBV28 and TRBJ1-1; TRBD1 aligns across 9 bases. The germline gives CDR1 MDHEN, CDR2 SYDVKM. The CDR3 is 17 residues long. The trim removed 6 bases at V and 1 base at J, leaving 12 bases unmatched.

The rearrangement uses TRBV7-9 and TRBJ2-7; D gene uncertain. This CDR3 comprises 14 residues. Germline lookup yields CDR1 SEHNR and CDR2 FQNEAQ (reference sequence). The V and J ends lost 1 base and 2 bases respectively, with 9 bases between them. CDR3 sequence (DNA): TGTGCCAGCAGCTTAGGTCTCAGAGCCTACGAGCAGTACTTC. Translated, it gives CASSLGLRAYEQYF.

This sequence joins TRBV28 and TRBJ2-3; 10 bases are a match to TRBD1. V shed 4 bases and J 7 bases; nucleotides not matched to a gene: 5. The germline gives CDR1 MDHEN, CDR2 SYDVKM. This CDR3 spans 14 amino acids. The CDR3 reads CASSSGTGEYTQYF. CDR3 nucleotide sequence: TGTGCCAGCAGTTCTGGGACAGGGGAATATACGCAGTATTTT. Full variable domain (remainder filled in from reference TRBV28 and TRBJ2-3): DVKVTQSSRYLVKRTGEKVFLECVQDMDHENMFWYRQDPGLGLRLIYFSYDVKMKEKGDIPEGYSVSREKKERFSLILESASTNQTSMYLCASSSGTGEYTQYFGPGTRLTVL.

V and J are TRBV4-1 and TRBJ1-4, with no clear D. V lost 3 bases to trimming and J lost 3 bases, with 8 bases between them. The CDR3 is 14 amino acids. Germline CDR1 MGHRA, CDR2 YSYEKL. CDR3 amino acids: CASSHVLANEKLFF. CDR3 bases: TGCGCCAGCAGCCATGTGCTGGCTAATGAAAAACTGTTTTTT.

This chain uses TRBV28 with TRBJ2-5; 8 bases are shared with TRBD1. V lost 6 bases and J lost 3; bases outside the gene matches: 3. Germline CDR1 and CDR2: MDHEN and SYDVKM. CDR3 length equals 13 residues. CDR3 in amino acids: CASSDRGKETQYF. CDR3 nucleotide sequence: TGTGCCAGCAGCGACAGGGGCAAAGAGACCCAGTACTTC.

The chain uses TRBV27 and TRBJ1-5; 7 bases agree with TRBD1. This CDR3 has 15 amino acids. Germline V CDR1 and CDR2: MNHEY, SMNVEV (reference sequence). The ends lost 5 bases at V and 0 bases at J; junction bases unmatched: 4. CDR3 nucleotide sequence: TGTGCCAGCAGTCCAGGGGGGTATAGCAATCAGCCCCAGCATTTT. Translation: CASSPGGYSNQPQHF.

The chain uses TRBV5-1 and TRBJ2-7, with D possibly being TRBD1 or TRBD2 (6 bases each). Germline lookup yields CDR1 SGHRS and CDR2 YFSETQ. The CDR3 is 16 residues long. With 2 bases removed from V and 2 bases from J, the gap between germline ends came to 17 bases. The CDR3 DNA reads as TGCGCCAGCAGCTTTGTCGGGAGTTGGGGGCCCTACGAGCAGTACTTC. It specifies CASSFVGSWGPYEQYF. The complete variable domain, with remaining parts taken from reference TRBV5-1 and TRBJ2-7, reads KAGVTQTPRYLIKTRGQQVTLSCSPISGHRSVSWYQQTPGQGLQFLFEYFSETQRNKGNFPGRFSGRQFSNSRSEMNVSTLELGDSALYLCASSFVGSWGPYEQYFGPGTRLTVT.

J is TRBJ2-2 and V is TRBV30; no firm D call. This CDR3 comprises 14 residues. Germline V CDR1 and CDR2: GTSNPN, SVGIG (reference sequence). V was cut by 1 base and J by 2 bases, with 8 bases left in between. CDR3 in DNA: TGTGCCTGGAGTGGTGGTTACAACACCGGGGAGCTGTTTTTT. Its translation: CAWSGGYNTGELFF.

The CDR3 region is CASSLDLTGGNTGELFF. CDR3 sequence (DNA): TGTGCCAGCAGCTTAGATCTTACAGGGGGGAACACCGGGGAGCTGTTTTTT. The chain uses TRBV11-3 and TRBJ2-2; 8 bases match TRBD1. With 0 bases clipped from V and 1 base from J, the junction kept 4 bases outside the gene matches. Germline CDR1 is SGHNT and CDR2 is YENEEA. The CDR3 loop spans 17 amino acids. Filled out from reference TRBV11-3 and TRBJ2-2, the complete variable domain reads EAGVVQSPRYKIIEKKQPVAFWCNPISGHNTLYWYLQNLGQGPELLIRYENEEAVDDSQLPKDRFSAERLKGVDSTLKIQPAELGDSAVYLCASSLDLTGGNTGELFFGEGSRLTVL.

The CDR3 DNA sequence: TGCGCCAGCAGCCCACGAGGGGGCCGGGACTATGGCTACACCTTC. Amino acids: CASSPRGGRDYGYTF. J is TRBJ1-2 and V is TRBV5-1, with 7 bases that match TRBD1. Germline V CDR1 and CDR2: SGHRS, YFSETQ. V was clipped by 4 bases and J by 3 bases; unmatched bases: 9. The CDR3 covers 15 residues.

The chain uses TRBV27 and TRBJ2-5, with D hard to call. Germline lookup yields CDR1 MNHEY and CDR2 SMNVEV (reference sequence). Trimming pared 5 bases from V and 1 base from J, leaving 14 bases between. The CDR3 runs to 15 residues. The CDR3 coding sequence is TGTGCCAGCAGTCCGATAAGGTACAGCCAAGAGACCCAGTACTTC. Translated, it gives CASSPIRYSQETQYF.

The J gene is TRBJ2-3, the V gene TRBV9; D possibly corresponds to TRBD1 (6 bases). From germline, CDR1 is SGDLS and CDR2 YYNGEE. V dropped 1 base and J dropped 3 bases, with 12 bases sitting between them. CDR3 length: 15 amino acids. CDR3 in amino acids: CASSVKDRRTDTQYF. CDR3 coding DNA: TGTGCCAGCAGCGTAAAGGACAGAAGGACAGATACGCAGTATTTT.

This clone was observed once. The V call is TRBV27, the J call TRBJ1-5; 8 nucleotides line up with TRBD1. Germline V CDR1 and CDR2: MNHEY, SMNVEV (reference sequence). This CDR3 contains 14 residues. V dropped 2 bases and J dropped 6; count of bases not matched to a gene: 3. The CDR3 sequence is CASSLGTGGQPQHF. The CDR3 region has the DNA TGTGCCAGCAGTTTAGGGACAGGAGGTCAGCCCCAGCATTTT.

This chain connects TRBV10-1 to TRBJ2-1; 7 nucleotides align to TRBD2. CDR3 length equals 16 residues. With V trimmed by 3 bases and J by 0 bases, 5 bases remained unmatched. Per the germline V gene, CDR1 is WNHNN and CDR2 is SYGVQD (reference sequence). The CDR3 spells CASSDPGEGSYNEQFF. The CDR3 DNA is TGCGCCAGCAGTGATCCGGGGGAGGGCTCCTACAATGAGCAGTTCTTC.

This chain connects TRBV28 to TRBJ2-1; D is perhaps TRBD2 (6 bases). This CDR3 is built from 15 residues. Trimming shortened V by 10 bases and J by 2 bases, and 18 bases separated the two germline ends. Per the germline V gene, CDR1 is MDHEN and CDR2 is SYDVKM. The CDR3 region is CATKEGTGAYNEQFF. CDR3 bases: TGTGCCACCAAGGAGGGGACGGGGGCCTACAATGAGCAGTTCTTC.

This sequence joins TRBV5-4 and TRBJ2-7; 13 positions agree with TRBD2. After removal of 4 bases from V and 5 bases from J, the junction contained 9 bases not matched to a gene. The CDR3 consists of 16 residues. CDR1 and CDR2 (germline): SGHNT, YYREEE (reference sequence). The DNA of the CDR3 is TGTGCCAGCAGCGCCCTGACTAGCGGGAGGCCCCACGAGCAGTACTTC. It encodes CASSALTSGRPHEQYF.

The rearrangement links TRBV27 to TRBJ1-5; D is perhaps TRBD1 (6 bases). V was cut by 8 bases and J by 1 base, with 15 bases left in between. The CDR3 spans 15 residues. From germline, CDR1 is MNHEY and CDR2 SMNVEV (reference sequence). CDR3 sequence: CASPTGRWSNQPQHF. In DNA form, the CDR3 reads TGTGCCAGCCCCACAGGGCGTTGGAGCAATCAGCCCCAGCATTTT.